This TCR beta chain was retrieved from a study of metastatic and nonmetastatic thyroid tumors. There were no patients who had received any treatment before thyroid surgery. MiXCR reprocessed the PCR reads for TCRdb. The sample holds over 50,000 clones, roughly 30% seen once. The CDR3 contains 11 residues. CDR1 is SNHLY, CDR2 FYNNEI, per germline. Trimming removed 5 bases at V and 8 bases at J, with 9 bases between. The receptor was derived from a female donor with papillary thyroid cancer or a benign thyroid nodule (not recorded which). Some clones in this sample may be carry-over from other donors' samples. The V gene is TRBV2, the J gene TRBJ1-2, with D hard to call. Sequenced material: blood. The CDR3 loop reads CASSQERGYTF. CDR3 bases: TGTGCCAGCAGTCAGGAGCGCGGCTACACCTTC. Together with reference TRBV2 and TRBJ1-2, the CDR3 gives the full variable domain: EPEVTQTPSHQVTQMGQEVILRCVPISNHLYFYWYRQILGQKVEFLVSFYNNEISEKSEIFDDQFSVERPDGSNFTLKIRSTKLEDSAMYFCASSQERGYTFGSGTRLTVV.